Below are 32 T cell receptor beta chains sequenced from a single sample in a study of T cells in Graves' hyperthyroidism and ophthalmopathy. Researchers amplified the TCR beta CDR3 regions from RNA transcripts. HTBI primers were the set used in a first-round RT-PCR of the TCR CDR3. TCRdb reprocessed the multiplex PCR reads via MiXCR and lists one record per CDR3 protein. This sample yields some 300,000 distinct CDR3 sequences, of which approximately 12% are seen a single time; more than 7.5% belongs to the top ten. Sample: blood. The receptors stem from a woman under 40 with Graves' hyperthyroidism that later progressed to Graves' ophthalmopathy.

This clonotype was counted at least ten times. The V and J genes are TRBV11-2 and TRBJ2-1; either TRBD1 or TRBD2 may supply D (5 bases each). Trimming removed 3 bases at V and 0 bases at J, with 12 bases between. This CDR3 has 16 amino acids. Germline CDR1 is SGHAT and CDR2 is FQNNGV. The CDR3 DNA follows: TGTGCCAGCAGCTTTACCTCAGGGAGCTCCTACAATGAGCAGTTCTTC. Its translation: CASSFTSGSSYNEQFF.

The rearrangement joins TRBV27 to TRBJ1-6, with TRBD1 identical over 9 bases. Per the germline V gene, CDR1 is MNHEY and CDR2 is SMNVEV (reference sequence). The CDR3 contains 14 residues. The J segment lost 10 bases and the V segment lost 6 bases, leaving 7 bases of the junction unmatched. CDR3 nucleotides: TGTGCCAGCAGACTATGGACAGGGGTGTCACCCCTCCACTTT. This codes for CASRLWTGVSPLHF.

Only a few counts were recorded for this clonotype. At one end the junction does not follow the germline gene, possibly because of a read error. This sequence joins TRBV7-6 and TRBJ2-7; D not resolved. Germline V gene data show CDR1 as SGHVS and CDR2 as FNYEAQ. The CDR3 is 11 amino acids. CDR3 DNA sequence: TGTGCCAGCAGCTCAGGCTACGGGCAGTACTTC. It codes for CASSSGYGQYF.

This clonotype was observed a handful of times. The CDR3 sequence: CASSQDSGAWRNIQYF. The DNA for the CDR3 is TGCGCCAGCAGCCAAGATTCGGGGGCTTGGAGAAACATTCAGTACTTC. The chain recombines TRBV4-3 with TRBJ2-4; possibly TRBD1 or TRBD2 for D (6 bases each). This CDR3 has 16 residues. V was trimmed by 0 bases and J by 6 bases, leaving 15 bases between them. The germline V gene has CDR1 LGHNA and CDR2 YSLEER.

This clonotype was counted many times. The chain combines TRBV28 with TRBJ2-7; a possible D gene is TRBD2 (6 bases). Germline lookup yields CDR1 MDHEN and CDR2 SYDVKM. Deletions cut 9 bases from V and 6 bases from J, with 24 bases between. This CDR3 contains 15 residues. For the CDR3, the DNA is TGTGCCAGGAGAGCCCGGAGGGTCCCACAACGCGAGCAGTACTTC. This translates into CARRARRVPQREQYF.

This clonotype appeared a few times. The V call is TRBV2, the J call TRBJ2-5; D may be TRBD1 (6 bases). Germline CDR1 and CDR2: SNHLY and FYNNEI. Trimming cost V 0 bases and J 10 bases, with 12 bases left between them. The CDR3 loop spans 13 amino acids. Here the CDR3 reads CASSEALRGSQYF. The CDR3 DNA sequence: TGTGCCAGCAGTGAAGCGCTTAGGGGGAGCCAGTACTTC. Supplemented by reference TRBV2 and TRBJ2-5, the full variable domain reads EPEVTQTPSHQVTQMGQEVILRCVPISNHLYFYWYRQILGQKVEFLVSFYNNEISEKSEIFDDQFSVERPDGSNFTLKIRSTKLEDSAMYFCASSEALRGSQYFGPGTRLLVL.

This clonotype was recorded many times. The V call is TRBV11-2, the J call TRBJ2-1; 8 bases are a match to TRBD2. This CDR3 is 15 amino acids long. After removal of 2 bases from V and 2 bases from J, the junction contained 2 bases not matched to a gene. CDR1 is SGHAT, CDR2 FQNNGV, per germline. CDR3 sequence reads: CASSLTLAAYNEQFF. The CDR3 nucleotides are TGTGCCAGCAGCTTAACACTAGCGGCCTACAATGAGCAGTTCTTC.

This clonotype was seen many times. The chain couples TRBV20-1 to TRBJ1-1; D is undetermined. V was shortened by 2 bases and J by 2 bases, with 12 bases between the two germline ends. CDR1 DFQATT and CDR2 SNEGSKA come from the germline V gene (reference sequence). The CDR3 is 14 amino acids. CDR3 region: CSARPTEFNTEAFF. CDR3 in DNA: TGCAGTGCTAGACCCACAGAATTCAACACTGAAGCTTTCTTT.

V usage is TRBV28 and J usage is TRBJ2-4; a possible D gene is TRBD2 (5 bases). The CDR3 consists of 18 residues. Germline CDR1 is MDHEN and CDR2 is SYDVKM. V was shortened by 3 bases and J by 0 bases, with 18 bases between the two germline ends. CDR3 in DNA: TGTGCCAGCAGTTTGCGAGGGTCCGGGATGGTAGCCAAAAACATTCAGTACTTC. It yields the protein CASSLRGSGMVAKNIQYF.

This chain uses TRBV12-3 or TRBV12-4 with TRBJ1-5, with 10 nucleotides matching TRBD1. J gave up 0 bases and V 6 bases, and 5 bases lay outside the gene matches. The length of the CDR3 is 16 residues. CDR3 region: CASSRRQGASNQPQHF. The CDR3 nucleotides read TGTGCCAGCAGCCGACGACAGGGGGCTAGCAATCAGCCCCAGCATTTT.

This clonotype was seen more than once but under ten times. A much larger clone differs from this one at a single base, so this may be a read error. J is TRBJ1-2 and V is TRBV28; D unclear. Trimming cost V 3 bases and J 0 bases, with 8 bases left between them. The CDR3 contains 14 residues. Germline V gene sequence: CDR1 MDHEN, CDR2 SYDVKM. The CDR3 loop reads CASSFEETNYGYTF. The CDR3 coding sequence is TGTGCCAGCAGTTTCGAGGAGACTAACTATGGCTACACCTTC.

This clonotype showed up many times. The J gene is TRBJ2-7, the V gene TRBV20-1, with D tentatively TRBD2 (5 bases). Germline V lookup: CDR1 DFQATT, CDR2 SNEGSKA (reference sequence). Trimming took 0 bases from V and 3 from J, leaving 12 bases between them. This CDR3 contains 14 residues. In DNA, the CDR3 is TGCAGTGCTAGAGATAGGGAGTGGGTCTACGAGCAGTACTTC. Translated, it gives CSARDREWVYEQYF.

This clonotype was found many times. V gene TRBV29-1 combines with J gene TRBJ2-7, with TRBD2 matching over 14 bases. CDR1 is SQVTM and CDR2 is ANQGSEA in the germline V gene. The CDR3 is made up of 17 amino acids. V trimming: 0 bases; J trimming: 0 bases; junction bases outside the gene matches: 4. The CDR3: CSVEDGGTSGSSYEQYF. The CDR3 DNA sequence: TGCAGCGTTGAAGATGGAGGGACTAGCGGGAGCTCCTACGAGCAGTACTTC.

This clonotype showed up many times. The rearrangement uses TRBV7-3 and TRBJ1-5; 7 bases match TRBD1. The CDR3 spans 14 residues. From germline, CDR1 is SGHTA and CDR2 FQGTGA. V was clipped by 6 bases and J by 6 bases; unmatched bases: 8. The CDR3 here is CASSSDRARQPQHF. CDR3 sequence (DNA): TGTGCCAGCAGTTCTGACAGGGCCCGTCAGCCCCAGCATTTT. The full variable domain, in which reference TRBV7-3 and TRBJ1-5 provide the parts outside the CDR3, is GAGVSQTPSNKVTEKGKYVELRCDPISGHTALYWYRQSLGQGPEFLIYFQGTGAADDSGLPNDRFFAVRPEGSVSTLKIQRTERGDSAVYLCASSSDRARQPQHFGDGTRLSIL.

The table lists this clonotype with a few counts. This clone may be a read error of a much larger clone one base away. The chain joins TRBV6-2 or TRBV6-3 to TRBJ2-2; weak D call: TRBD1 (5 bases). Germline CDR1 is MNHEY and CDR2 is SVGEGT. The CDR3 extends over 13 amino acids. The germline V and J ends were trimmed by 8 bases and 1 base, with 8 bases remaining between them. Written as DNA, the CDR3 is TGTGCCAGCCTCACAGGGAACACCGGGGAGCTGTTTTTT. Its translation: CASLTGNTGELFF.

This clonotype was seen repeatedly, ten times or more. This chain links TRBV27 with TRBJ2-7, with D possibly being TRBD1 (6 bases). The CDR3 is made up of 13 amino acids. The germline gives CDR1 MNHEY, CDR2 SMNVEV (reference sequence). Trimming shortened V by 6 bases and J by 2 bases, and 11 bases separated the two germline ends. The CDR3 reads CASSYREPYEQYF. The CDR3 DNA reads TGTGCCAGCAGCTACAGGGAGCCCTACGAGCAGTACTTC.

The V call is TRBV27, the J call TRBJ2-1; 7 nucleotides line up with TRBD1. The CDR3 totals 14 residues. Germline CDR1 is MNHEY and CDR2 is SMNVEV (reference sequence). V was clipped by 4 bases and J by 1 base; unmatched bases: 1. CDR3 bases: TGTGCCAGCAGTTGGGGACAGTCCTACAATGAGCAGTTCTTC. This codes for CASSWGQSYNEQFF.

This clonotype was recorded at least ten times. V is TRBV30 and J is TRBJ2-7, with TRBD1 matching over 10 bases. Germline V gene data show CDR1 as GTSNPN and CDR2 as SVGIG (reference sequence). Trimming took 1 base from V and 4 from J; bases not matched to a gene: 1. The CDR3 totals 13 residues. The CDR3: CAWSGDRGYEQYF. As DNA, the CDR3 is TGTGCCTGGAGTGGGGACAGGGGATACGAGCAGTACTTC.

This clonotype was seen at least ten times. J is TRBJ2-1 and V is TRBV7-3; tentative D call: TRBD1 (5 bases). V lost 3 bases and J lost 8, with 11 bases in between. Germline V gene sequence: CDR1 SGHTA, CDR2 FQGTGA. CDR3 size: 13 residues. The CDR3 DNA sequence: TGTGCCAGCAGCTTCGACAGTACCCATGAGCAGTTCTTC. Encoded protein: CASSFDSTHEQFF.

The CDR3 loop reads CSARAGGLGTGELFF. The CDR3 nucleotides are TGCAGTGCTAGGGCGGGAGGGCTTGGGACCGGGGAGCTGTTTTTT. The rearrangement uses TRBV20-1 and TRBJ2-2; 9 bases fit TRBD2. V shed 3 bases and J 5 bases; nucleotides not matched to a gene: 7. This CDR3 is built from 15 residues. The germline V gene has CDR1 DFQATT and CDR2 SNEGSKA (reference sequence).

This clonotype was recorded a few times. The chain has TRBV20-1 and TRBJ2-1, with 8 positions matching TRBD2. The CDR3 is 16 residues long. Losses at the gene ends were 0 bases for V and 0 bases for J; bases not matched to a gene: 4. Germline CDR1 and CDR2: DFQATT and SNEGSKA (reference sequence). The CDR3 spells CSARDPSGSSYNEQFF. In DNA, the CDR3 is TGCAGTGCTAGAGATCCGAGCGGGAGCTCCTACAATGAGCAGTTCTTC.

At least ten counts were recorded for this clonotype. This sequence joins TRBV5-5 and TRBJ2-7; 7 bases align to TRBD1. Per germline, CDR1 SGHKS and CDR2 YYEKEE (reference sequence). The CDR3 totals 14 residues. The V and J ends lost 4 bases and 2 bases, in that order; junction bases with no gene match: 6. CDR3 residues: CASSMSGTAYEQYF. CDR3 in DNA: TGTGCCAGCAGCATGTCCGGGACAGCCTACGAGCAGTACTTC.

This clonotype was seen ten or more times. The chain couples TRBV28 to TRBJ1-1, with a tentative D call TRBD1 (5 bases). The CDR3 runs 16 residues. V lost 1 base and J lost 1, with 13 bases in between. Germline CDR1 reads MDHEN; CDR2 reads SYDVKM. CDR3 nucleotides: TGTGCCAGCAGTTTATTCGGGGCCTCAAGGAACACTGAAGCTTTCTTT. It is translated as CASSLFGASRNTEAFF.

In its sample, this clonotype was seen many times. The chain carries TRBV4-3 and TRBJ1-1; D is ambiguous. This CDR3 region has 13 residues. Germline lookup yields CDR1 LGHNA and CDR2 YSLEER. Trimming removed 1 base at V and 1 base at J, with 4 bases between. The CDR3 DNA reads as TGCGCCAGCAGCCAAGTCCGGAACACTGAAGCTTTCTTT. Encoded protein: CASSQVRNTEAFF.

The sample holds a few counts of this clonotype. The chain has TRBV4-3 and TRBJ2-5; 9 bases agree with TRBD2. CDR3 length: 16 amino acids. The J segment lost 3 bases and the V segment lost 4 bases, leaving 9 bases of the junction unmatched. Germline values: CDR1 LGHNA, CDR2 YSLEER. Here the CDR3 reads CASSRVRAGGEETQYF. In DNA, the CDR3 is TGCGCCAGCAGCCGCGTCCGGGCGGGAGGGGAAGAGACCCAGTACTTC.

Ten or more counts support this clonotype. This chain links TRBV20-1 with TRBJ1-2, with D perhaps matching TRBD1 (6 bases). The germline V gene encodes CDR1 DFQATT and CDR2 SNEGSKA (reference sequence). V lost 0 bases, J lost 2 bases, and 13 bases lay in between. This CDR3 is 15 amino acids long. The CDR3 DNA sequence: TGCAGTGCTAGAGATCCAGACAGGTTGAACTATGGCTACACCTTC. It translates to CSARDPDRLNYGYTF.

This clonotype has ten or more counts. The V gene is TRBV6-2 or TRBV6-3, the J gene TRBJ2-2; 10 nucleotides align to TRBD2. With 5 bases clipped from V and 0 bases from J, the junction kept 12 bases outside the gene matches. This CDR3 contains 19 residues. Germline assignment: CDR1 MNHEY and CDR2 SVGEGT. The CDR3 sequence: CASSPGISGRAANTGELFF. CDR3 in DNA: TGTGCCAGCAGTCCAGGGATCAGCGGGAGGGCCGCGAACACCGGGGAGCTGTTTTTT.

This clonotype was detected many times. The chain is built from TRBV20-1 and TRBJ2-1, with D possibly called TRBD1 or TRBD2 (5 bases each). The CDR3 sequence is 15 residues long. Per germline, CDR1 DFQATT and CDR2 SNEGSKA (reference sequence). Trimming removed 4 bases at V and 6 bases at J, with 19 bases between. This CDR3 reads CSANRRDRKANEQFF. The CDR3 region has the DNA TGCAGTGCTAACCGCAGGGACCGAAAGGCCAATGAGCAGTTCTTC.

This chain connects TRBV20-1 to TRBJ1-1, with D tentatively TRBD1 (5 bases). This CDR3 contains 15 residues. Germline CDR1 is DFQATT and CDR2 is SNEGSKA (reference sequence). Trimming shortened V by 1 base and J by 0 bases, and 12 bases separated the two germline ends. CDR3 in DNA: TGCAGTGCTAGAGGGGGGTGGGGGATGAACACTGAAGCTTTCTTT. Encoded protein: CSARGGWGMNTEAFF.

This clonotype was counted at least ten times. The rearrangement uses TRBV28 and TRBJ1-2; D is uncertain. Trimming took off 1 base at V and 4 bases at J, with 10 bases between the two ends. This CDR3 region has 14 residues. The germline gives CDR1 MDHEN, CDR2 SYDVKM. DNA of the CDR3: TGTGCCAGCAGTTTATTGGGCCTAACCTATGGCTACACCTTC. This gives the protein CASSLLGLTYGYTF.

V gene TRBV4-3 combines with J gene TRBJ2-1; 12 positions agree with TRBD1. The CDR3 runs 16 residues. Germline CDR1 is LGHNA and CDR2 is YSLEER. J lost 7 bases, V lost 1 base, and 5 bases had no gene match. In DNA, the CDR3 is TGCGCCAGCAGCCAAGGTCCGGGACAGGGGGCAAATGAGCAGTTCTTC. Protein: CASSQGPGQGANEQFF.

In this sample, this clonotype turned up many times. The chain joins TRBV2 to TRBJ2-7; 12 nucleotides line up with TRBD2. This CDR3 comprises 13 residues. CDR1 is SNHLY, CDR2 FYNNEI, per germline. The V and J ends lost 7 bases and 7 bases, in that order; junction bases with no gene match: 5. CDR3 sequence: CASTGLAGREQYF. In DNA, the CDR3 is TGTGCCAGCACGGGACTAGCGGGCCGGGAGCAGTACTTC.